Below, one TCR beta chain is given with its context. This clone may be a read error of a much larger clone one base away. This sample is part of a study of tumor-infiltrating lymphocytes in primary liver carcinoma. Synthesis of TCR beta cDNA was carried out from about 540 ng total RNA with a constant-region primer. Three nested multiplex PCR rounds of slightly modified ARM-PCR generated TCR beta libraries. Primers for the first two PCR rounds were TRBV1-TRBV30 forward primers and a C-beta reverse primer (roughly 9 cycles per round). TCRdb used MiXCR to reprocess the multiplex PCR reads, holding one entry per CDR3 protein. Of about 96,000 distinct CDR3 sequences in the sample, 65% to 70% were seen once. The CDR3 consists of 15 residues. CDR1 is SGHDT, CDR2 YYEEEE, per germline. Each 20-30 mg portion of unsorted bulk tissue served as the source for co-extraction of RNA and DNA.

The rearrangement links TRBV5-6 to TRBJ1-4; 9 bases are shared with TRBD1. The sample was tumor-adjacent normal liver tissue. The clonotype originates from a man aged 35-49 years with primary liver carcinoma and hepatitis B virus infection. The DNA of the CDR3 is TGTGCCAGCAGCAGGACAGGGGAGTCAAATGAAAAACTGCTTTTT. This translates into CASSRTGESNEKLLF.